These T cell receptor beta chains were read from a single sample in a study of T cell responses to AZD1222 COVID-19 vaccine. Measured with immunoSEQ multiplex PCR; TCRdb has only the in-frame clones, and not every one. In the table there are over 150,000 clones, 70% to 90% of which are singletons. This specimen was peripheral blood, taken 28 days after the second AZD1222 dose. The source of these receptors is an adult who received the AZD1222 COVID-19 vaccine. The CDR3 runs from the conserved cysteine through the conserved F or W. A D gene is named only where the DNA matches it firmly. Some rows mark clone size as missing; the rest say once, few, many or name a class of expanded clone.

NA TRBJ2-7 TRBV19 NA CASSIEALREQYF TGTGCCAGTAGTATTGAGGCGCTACGGGAGCAGTACTTC
NA TRBJ1-6 TRBV10-3 NA CATQDLYNSPLHF TGTGCCACCCAGGACCTCTATAATTCACCCCTCCACTTT
NA TRBJ1-1 TRBV12-3/TRBV12-4 few CASSLMGLTEAFF TGTGCCAGCAGTTTAATGGGTCTGACTGAAGCTTTCTTT
NA TRBJ2-2 TRBV7-2 NA CASRGTGELFF TGTGCCAGCCGAGGCACCGGGGAGCTGTTTTTT
NA TRBJ1-2 TRBV6-5 NA CASSSPGGTINYGYTF TGTGCCAGCAGTTCCCCGGGAGGGACAATTAACTATGGCTACACCTTC
TRBD1 TRBJ1-1 TRBV7-9 NA CASSLEGQVNTEAFF TGTGCCAGCAGCTTAGAAGGACAGGTGAACACTGAAGCTTTCTTT
NA TRBJ1-5 TRBV19 NA CASSMGHGQPQHF TGTGCCAGTAGTATGGGACACGGGCAGCCCCAGCATTTT
TRBD1 TRBJ1-6 TRBV19 NA CASSKQQGVGSPLHF TGTGCCAGTAGTAAACAACAGGGGGTTGGATCACCCCTCCACTTT
NA TRBJ1-1 TRBV5-4 NA CASRREGNTEAFF TGTGCCAGCAGGCGGGAAGGGAACACTGAAGCTTTCTTT
NA TRBJ2-5 TRBV18 NA CASSPGVRETQYF TGTGCCAGCTCACCAGGGGTCAGGGAGACCCAGTACTTC
NA TRBJ1-4 TRBV4-1 NA CASSQVQGPEKLFF TGCGCCAGCAGCCAAGTCCAGGGGCCTGAAAAACTGTTTTTT
NA TRBJ1-6 TRBV3-1/TRBV3-2 NA CASSQVVGSYNSPLHF TGTGCCAGCAGCCAAGTAGTGGGAAGTTATAATTCACCCCTCCACTTT
TRBD1 TRBJ1-5 TRBV19 few CASSITGGDQPQHF TGTGCCAGTAGTATTACAGGGGGCGATCAGCCCCAGCATTTT
NA TRBJ1-1 TRBV5-4 NA CASSQPQGMNTEAFF TGTGCCAGCAGCCAACCCCAGGGAATGAACACTGAAGCTTTCTTT
NA TRBJ2-2 TRBV6-1 NA CASSAGSGGRWTGELFF TGTGCCAGCAGTGCCGGTTCCGGGGGGCGATGGACCGGGGAGCTGTTTTTT
NA TRBJ2-1 TRBV12-5 NA CASGLGNEQFF TGTGCTAGTGGTTTGGGGAATGAGCAGTTCTTC
TRBD1 TRBJ1-4 TRBV27 NA CASSLYPPGQGNEKLFF TGTGCCAGCAGTTTATACCCCCCCGGACAGGGGAATGAAAAACTGTTTTTT
TRBD1 TRBJ1-1 TRBV2 NA CASSQTGGISEAFF TGTGCCAGCAGTCAGACAGGGGGCATCTCTGAAGCTTTCTTT
NA TRBJ1-1 TRBV27 NA CASSLSLWTNTEAFF TGTGCCAGCAGTTTATCATTATGGACGAACACTGAAGCTTTCTTT
NA TRBJ1-1 TRBV4-1 NA CASSHGVETTEAFF TGCGCCAGCAGCCACGGGGTAGAAACCACTGAAGCTTTCTTT
TRBD1 TRBJ1-3 TRBV29-1 NA CSVEVRDSRNTIYF TGCAGCGTTGAAGTGAGGGACAGTCGAAACACCATATATTTT
NA TRBJ1-5 TRBV7-9 NA CASSQGNQPQHF TGTGCCAGCAGCCAGGGGAATCAGCCCCAGCATTTT
TRBD2 TRBJ2-1 TRBV7-9 NA CASSSGRDEQFF TGTGCCAGCAGCTCCGGGAGGGATGAGCAGTTCTTC
TRBD2 TRBJ2-3 TRBV18 NA CASSPRTSGGTSTDTQYF TGTGCCAGCTCACCGCGGACTAGCGGGGGTACCAGCACAGATACGCAGTATTTT
TRBD2 TRBJ2-1 TRBV4-2 NA CASSHGGLADYNEQFF TGTGCCAGCAGCCACGGGGGACTAGCGGATTACAATGAGCAGTTCTTC
TRBD1 TRBJ2-3 TRBV5-1 NA CASSPGQGSTDTQYF TGCGCCAGCAGCCCGGGACAGGGGAGCACAGATACGCAGTATTTT
NA TRBJ1-2 TRBV6-4 NA CASSDSIESLSGRDEFCGYTF TGTGCCAGCAGTGACTCGATAGAAAGCCTAAGCGGCAGGGACGAATTCTGTGGCTACACCTTC
NA TRBJ1-1 TRBV6-5 NA CASRSGGGRTEAFF TGTGCCAGCAGGAGCGGGGGGGGTAGGACTGAAGCTTTCTTT
NA TRBJ1-5 TRBV7-2 NA CASSLDGVKQPQHF TGTGCCAGCAGCTTGGACGGGGTAAAACAGCCCCAGCATTTT
TRBD1 TRBJ1-5 TRBV2 NA CASTSMGQGNQPQHF TGTGCCAGCACCTCCATGGGACAGGGAAATCAGCCCCAGCATTTT
TRBD1 TRBJ1-1 TRBV27 NA CASTRTGGGTEAFF TGTGCCAGCACCCGGACAGGGGGGGGCACTGAAGCTTTCTTT
NA TRBJ1-4 TRBV10-1 once CASSELLGGTQFF TGCGCCAGCAGTGAGCTCCTCGGGGGGACCCAGTTTTTT
TRBD1 TRBJ1-5 TRBV20-1 NA CSASRDRRDNQPQHF TGCAGTGCTAGTAGGGACAGGCGGGATAATCAGCCCCAGCATTTT
NA TRBJ1-1 TRBV27 NA CASSFRVPGTEAFF TGTGCCAGCAGTTTTCGGGTCCCGGGGACTGAAGCTTTCTTT
NA TRBJ1-6 TRBV19 NA CASSRGFDSPLHF TGTGCCAGTAGTAGGGGGTTTGATTCACCCCTCCACTTT
TRBD2 TRBJ2-1 TRBV15 NA CATSPRLAGLWYNEQFF TGTGCCACCAGCCCTAGATTAGCGGGGCTTTGGTACAATGAGCAGTTCTTC
NA TRBJ1-2 TRBV10-2 few CASSEQGVVGGYTF TGCGCCAGCAGTGAACAGGGTGTGGTAGGTGGCTACACCTTC
NA TRBJ1-5 TRBV6-1 NA CASSETPSGSQPQHF TGTGCCAGCAGTGAAACCCCGTCAGGGAGCCAGCCCCAGCATTTT
TRBD1 TRBJ1-2 TRBV5-4 NA CASSSTGEGHGYTF TGTGCCAGCAGCTCGACAGGGGAAGGGCATGGCTACACCTTC
NA TRBJ1-1 TRBV12-5 NA CASGPEGTEAFF TGTGCTAGTGGCCCGGAGGGAACTGAAGCTTTCTTT
NA TRBJ2-2 TRBV3-1/TRBV3-2 NA CASRSWRGGTGELFF TGTGCCAGCAGATCATGGAGGGGGGGGACCGGGGAGCTGTTTTTT
TRBD1 TRBJ1-1 TRBV3-1/TRBV3-2 NA CASSHWDRSTEAFF TGTGCCAGCAGCCACTGGGACAGGTCAACTGAAGCTTTCTTT
NA TRBJ2-7 TRBV5-1 once CASTGPAYEQYF TGCGCCAGTACAGGGCCAGCCTACGAGCAGTACTTC
NA TRBJ1-2 TRBV7-9 NA CASSYRAYGYTF TGTGCCAGCAGCTATCGGGCCTATGGCTACACCTTC
TRBD1 TRBJ1-1 TRBV24-1 NA CATSDLGTGEYEAFF TGTGCCACCAGTGATTTAGGGACAGGGGAGTATGAAGCTTTCTTT
NA TRBJ1-1 TRBV6-2/TRBV6-3 NA CASSLPAGARTEAFF TGTGCCAGCAGTCTCCCGGCCGGGGCTCGCACTGAAGCTTTCTTT
NA TRBJ2-5 TRBV30 few CAYTTGQETQYF TGTGCCTATACGACAGGTCAAGAGACCCAGTACTTC
NA TRBJ1-1 TRBV4-1 NA CASSGSNTEAFF TGCGCCAGCAGCGGCAGTAACACTGAAGCTTTCTTT
TRBD1 TRBJ1-5 TRBV10-3 NA CAISERQGVNQPQHF TGTGCCATCAGTGAAAGACAGGGGGTCAATCAGCCCCAGCATTTT
TRBD2 TRBJ2-7 TRBV7-9 NA CASSFSLAVSYEQYF TGTGCCAGCAGCTTTTCGCTAGCGGTATCCTACGAGCAGTACTTC